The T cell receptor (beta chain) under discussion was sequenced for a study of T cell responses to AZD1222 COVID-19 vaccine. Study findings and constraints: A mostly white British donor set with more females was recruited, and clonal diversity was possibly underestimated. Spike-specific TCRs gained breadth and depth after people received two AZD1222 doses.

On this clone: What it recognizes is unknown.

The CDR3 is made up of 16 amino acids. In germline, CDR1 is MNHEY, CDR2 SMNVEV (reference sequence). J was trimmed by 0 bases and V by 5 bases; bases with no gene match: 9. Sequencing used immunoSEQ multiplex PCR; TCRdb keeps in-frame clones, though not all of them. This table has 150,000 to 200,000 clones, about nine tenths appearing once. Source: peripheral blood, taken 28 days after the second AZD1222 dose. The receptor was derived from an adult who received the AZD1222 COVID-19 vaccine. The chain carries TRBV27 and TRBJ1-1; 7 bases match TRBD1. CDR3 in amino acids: CASSGNWDSLNTEAFF. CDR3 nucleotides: TGTGCCAGCAGTGGAAACTGGGACAGCTTGAACACTGAAGCTTTCTTT.